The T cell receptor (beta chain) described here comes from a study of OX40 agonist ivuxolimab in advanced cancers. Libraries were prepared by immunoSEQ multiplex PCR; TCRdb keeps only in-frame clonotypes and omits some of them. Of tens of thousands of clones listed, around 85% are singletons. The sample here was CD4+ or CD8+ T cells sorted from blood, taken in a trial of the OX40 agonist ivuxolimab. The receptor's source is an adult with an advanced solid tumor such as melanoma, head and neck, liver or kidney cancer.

This CDR3 reads CASSHGGNRENQPQHF. CDR3 nucleotides: TGTGCCAGCAGCCATGGGGGGAACAGGGAGAATCAGCCCCAGCATTTT. The chain links TRBV7-6 to TRBJ1-5, with a tentative D call TRBD1 (6 bases). The CDR3 consists of 16 residues. V lost 5 bases and J 4 bases, leaving 18 bases between the germline ends. The germline V gene has CDR1 SGHVS and CDR2 FNYEAQ.